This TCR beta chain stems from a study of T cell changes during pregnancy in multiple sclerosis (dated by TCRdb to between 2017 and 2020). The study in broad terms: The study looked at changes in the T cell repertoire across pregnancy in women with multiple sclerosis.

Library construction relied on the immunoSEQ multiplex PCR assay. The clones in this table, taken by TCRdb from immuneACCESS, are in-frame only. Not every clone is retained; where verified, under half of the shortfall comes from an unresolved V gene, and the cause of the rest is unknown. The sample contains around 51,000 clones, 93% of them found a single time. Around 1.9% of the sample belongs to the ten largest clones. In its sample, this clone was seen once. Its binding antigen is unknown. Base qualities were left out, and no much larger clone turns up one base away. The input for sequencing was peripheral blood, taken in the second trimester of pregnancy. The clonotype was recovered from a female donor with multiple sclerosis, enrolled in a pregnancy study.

The CDR3 region: CASSLTRGGYNEQFF. DNA sequence: TGTGCCAGCAGCTTAACTAGGGGGGGCTACAATGAGCAGTTCTTC. The rearranged chain carries TRBV7-3 and TRBJ2-1; a weak D assignment points to TRBD2 (7 bases agree). The CDR3 starts with the cysteine, ends with the phenylalanine, and has 15 residues. Only the CDR3 region is kept as DNA, spanning 45 bases read in frame from base 1. CDR1 SGHTA and CDR2 FQGTGA are derived from the germline V gene. The germline ends are 9 bases apart after V is trimmed by 0 bases and J by 3 bases.